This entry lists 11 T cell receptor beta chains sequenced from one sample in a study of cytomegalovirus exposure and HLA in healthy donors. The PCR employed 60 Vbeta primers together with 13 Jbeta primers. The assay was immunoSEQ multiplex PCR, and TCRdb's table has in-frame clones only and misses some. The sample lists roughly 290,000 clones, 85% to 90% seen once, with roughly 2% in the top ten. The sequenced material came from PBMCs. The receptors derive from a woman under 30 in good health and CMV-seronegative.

CDR3 amino acids: CATSDLGFSGNTIYF. DNA of the CDR3: TGTGCCACCAGCGATCTAGGTTTCTCTGGAAACACCATATATTTT. The chain employs TRBV15 and TRBJ1-3; D uncertain. V was trimmed by 5 bases and J by 0 bases, leaving 11 bases between them. The V gene's germline CDR1 is LNHNV and CDR2 YYDKDF (reference sequence). This CDR3 spans 15 amino acids.

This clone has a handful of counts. The CDR3 is CASSPPRQRSSYEQYF. The CDR3 DNA reads as TGTGCCAGCAGCCCACCTCGACAGCGAAGCTCCTACGAGCAGTACTTC. This chain links TRBV28 with TRBJ2-7; D is possibly TRBD1 (5 bases). V lost 6 bases and J lost 0, with 18 bases in between. The CDR3 totals 16 residues. Germline values: CDR1 MDHEN, CDR2 SYDVKM. Full variable domain (rest looked up from reference TRBV28 and TRBJ2-7): DVKVTQSSRYLVKRTGEKVFLECVQDMDHENMFWYRQDPGLGLRLIYFSYDVKMKEKGDIPEGYSVSREKKERFSLILESASTNQTSMYLCASSPPRQRSSYEQYFGPGTRLTVT.

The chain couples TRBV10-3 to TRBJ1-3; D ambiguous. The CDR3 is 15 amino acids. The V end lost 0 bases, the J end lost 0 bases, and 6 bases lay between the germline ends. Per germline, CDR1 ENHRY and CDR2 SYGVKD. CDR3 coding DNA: TGTGCCATCAGTGAGTCGGCAGTCTCTGGAAACACCATATATTTT. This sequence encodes CAISESAVSGNTIYF.

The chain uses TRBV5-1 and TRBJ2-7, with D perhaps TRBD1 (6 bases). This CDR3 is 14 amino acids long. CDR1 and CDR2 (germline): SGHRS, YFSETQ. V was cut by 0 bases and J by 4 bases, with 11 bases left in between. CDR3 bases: TGCGCCAGCAGCTTGGTAGGGGGTGAGTACGAGCAGTACTTC. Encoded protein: CASSLVGGEYEQYF.

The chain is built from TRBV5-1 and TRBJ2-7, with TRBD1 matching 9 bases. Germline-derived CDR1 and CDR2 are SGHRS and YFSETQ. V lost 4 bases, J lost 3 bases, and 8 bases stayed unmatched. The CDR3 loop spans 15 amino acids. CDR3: CASSPQPGQGYEQYF. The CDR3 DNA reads TGCGCCAGCAGCCCGCAACCGGGACAGGGCTACGAGCAGTACTTC.

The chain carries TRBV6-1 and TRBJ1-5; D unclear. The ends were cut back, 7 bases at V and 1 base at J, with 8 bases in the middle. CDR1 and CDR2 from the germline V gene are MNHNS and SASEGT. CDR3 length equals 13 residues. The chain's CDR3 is CASILFSNQPQHF. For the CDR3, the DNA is TGTGCCAGCATTCTCTTCAGCAATCAGCCCCAGCATTTT.

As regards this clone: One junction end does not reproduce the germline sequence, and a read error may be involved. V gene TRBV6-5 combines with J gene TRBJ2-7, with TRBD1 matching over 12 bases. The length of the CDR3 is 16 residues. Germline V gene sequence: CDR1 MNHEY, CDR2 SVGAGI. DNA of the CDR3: TGTGCCAGCAGTTACCTTACGGGGACAGGGGGCAACGAGCAGCACTTC. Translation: CASSYLTGTGGNEQHF.

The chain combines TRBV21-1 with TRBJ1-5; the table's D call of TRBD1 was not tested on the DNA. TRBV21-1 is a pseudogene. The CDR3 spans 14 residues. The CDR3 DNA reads TGTGCCAGCAGCCCGGGACAGGGCAATCAGCCCCAGCATTTT. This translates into CASSPGQGNQPQHF.

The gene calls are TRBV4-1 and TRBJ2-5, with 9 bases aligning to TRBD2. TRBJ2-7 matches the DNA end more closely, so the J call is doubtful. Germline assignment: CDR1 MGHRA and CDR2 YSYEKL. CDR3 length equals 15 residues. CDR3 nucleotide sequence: TGCGCCAGCAGCCAAGATGCAGCGGGGGGCTACGAGCAGTACTTC. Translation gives CASSQDAAGGYEQYF.

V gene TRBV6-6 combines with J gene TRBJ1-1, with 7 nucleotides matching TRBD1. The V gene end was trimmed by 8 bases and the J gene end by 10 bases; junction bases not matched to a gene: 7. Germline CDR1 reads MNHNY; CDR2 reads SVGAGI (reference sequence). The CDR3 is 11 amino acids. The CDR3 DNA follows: TGTGCCAGCGGGGTCCGACAGGGAGCTTTCTTT. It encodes CASGVRQGAFF.

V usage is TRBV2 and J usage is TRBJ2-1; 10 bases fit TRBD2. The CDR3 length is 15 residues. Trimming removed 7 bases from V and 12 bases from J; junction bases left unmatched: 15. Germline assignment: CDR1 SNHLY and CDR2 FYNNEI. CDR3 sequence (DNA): TGTGCCAGCAAGGGGATATCTTCTAGCGGGGGAGGGCAGTTCTTC. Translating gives CASKGISSSGGGQFF. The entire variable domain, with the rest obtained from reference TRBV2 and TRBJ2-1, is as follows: EPEVTQTPSHQVTQMGQEVILRCVPISNHLYFYWYRQILGQKVEFLVSFYNNEISEKSEIFDDQFSVERPDGSNFTLKIRSTKLEDSAMYFCASKGISSSGGGQFFGPGTRLTVL.